Below, 26 T cell receptor beta chains from the same sample are listed, as sequenced in a study of T cell responses to AZD1222 COVID-19 vaccine. Method: immunoSEQ multiplex PCR; TCRdb's copy keeps in-frame clones and lacks some. In the table there are nearly 110,000 clones, nearly 90% of which are singletons. The specimen comprised peripheral blood, sampled 28 days after the second AZD1222 dose. The receptors were gathered from an adult who received the AZD1222 COVID-19 vaccine.

This rearrangement joins TRBV21-1 to TRBJ1-1; the DNA was not compared with TRBD1, the D call given in the table. TRBV21-1 is assigned pseudogene status. The CDR3 runs to 13 residues. CDR3 sequence (DNA): TGTGCCAGCAACTTACAGGGAAACACTGAAGCTTTCTTT. It yields the protein CASNLQGNTEAFF.

The V and J genes are TRBV5-4 and TRBJ2-7, with 14 nucleotides matching TRBD2. Germline CDR1 SGHNT, CDR2 YYREEE (reference sequence). Trimming took 3 bases from V and 4 from J; bases not matched to a gene: 6. The CDR3 spans 16 residues. CDR3 sequence (DNA): TGTGCCAGCAGCTGGGGACTAGCGGGGGCCGCATACGAGCAGTACTTC. Encoded protein: CASSWGLAGAAYEQYF.

The table lists this clone with a count of one. The CDR3 sequence: CATSDLAGAGRTQYF. The CDR3 DNA sequence: TGTGCCACCAGTGATTTAGCGGGGGCGGGGAGGACCCAGTACTTC. V is TRBV24-1 and J is TRBJ2-5; 8 bases match TRBD2. Trimming cost V 1 base and J 7 bases; bases outside gene matches: 7. CDR3 size: 15 residues. Germline lookup yields CDR1 KGHDR and CDR2 SFDVKD.

V usage is TRBV5-1 and J usage is TRBJ1-1; tentative D call: TRBD1 (6 bases). This CDR3 comprises 15 residues. V was shortened by 4 bases and J by 2 bases, with 15 bases between the two germline ends. Germline V lookup: CDR1 SGHRS, CDR2 YFSETQ. CDR3 residues: CASSPTGQYNTEAFF. CDR3 coding DNA: TGCGCCAGCAGCCCGACAGGACAATATAACACTGAAGCTTTCTTT.

V and J are TRBV20-1 and TRBJ2-7; D is unclear. Trimming stripped 1 base from V and 6 bases from J, with 7 bases between. This CDR3 is built from 11 residues. The V gene's germline CDR1 is DFQATT and CDR2 SNEGSKA (reference sequence). In DNA, the CDR3 is TGCAGTGCTAGAGTGGGCAGCGAGCAGTACTTC. Translated, it gives CSARVGSEQYF.

This chain links TRBV7-6 with TRBJ2-3; TRBD1 is a possible D gene (6 bases). V lost 6 bases and J lost 4, with 17 bases in between. CDR3 size: 15 residues. Per the germline V gene, CDR1 is SGHVS and CDR2 is FNYEAQ. The CDR3 here is CASSPGQNSPDTQYF. CDR3 bases: TGTGCCAGCAGTCCAGGACAGAACTCGCCAGATACGCAGTATTTT.

For the CDR3, the DNA is TGTGCCAGCAGCCAAGGGATCTTCACAGATACGCAGTATTTT. Protein: CASSQGIFTDTQYF. The chain is built from TRBV14 and TRBJ2-3; D call uncertain. CDR3 length: 14 amino acids. Trimming shortened V by 1 base and J by 2 bases, and 7 bases separated the two germline ends. Germline-derived CDR1 and CDR2 are SGHDN and FVKESK.

This chain connects TRBV7-9 to TRBJ1-1, with 10 bases fitting TRBD1. The CDR3 has 14 residues. Germline CDR1 and CDR2: SEHNR and FQNEAQ (reference sequence). The V gene end was trimmed by 4 bases and the J gene end by 5 bases; junction bases not matched to a gene: 4. The chain's CDR3 is CASSSGQGVTEAFF. CDR3 sequence (DNA): TGTGCCAGCAGCTCCGGACAGGGGGTGACTGAAGCTTTCTTT. The full variable domain, completed using reference TRBV7-9 and TRBJ1-1, is DTGVSQNPRHKITKRGQNVTFRCDPISEHNRLYWYRQTLGQGPEFLTYFQNEAQLEKSRLLSDRFSAERPKGSFSTLEIQRTEQGDSAMYLCASSSGQGVTEAFFGQGTRLTVV.

J is TRBJ1-2 and V is TRBV7-2; no definite D call. CDR3 length: 13 residues. V was shortened by 3 bases and J by 2 bases, with 7 bases between the two germline ends. Germline loops: CDR1 SGHTA, CDR2 FQGNSA. The CDR3 protein is CASSFGQNYGYTF. Written as DNA, the CDR3 is TGTGCCAGCAGCTTCGGGCAGAACTATGGCTACACCTTC. Full variable domain (outside the CDR3, taken from reference TRBV7-2 and TRBJ1-2): GAGVSQSPSNKVTEKGKDVELRCDPISGHTALYWYRQSLGQGLEFLIYFQGNSAPDKSGLPSDRFSAERTGGSVSTLTIQRTQQEDSAVYLCASSFGQNYGYTFGSGTRLTVV.

V is TRBV18 and J is TRBJ1-1, with 11 bases aligning to TRBD1. Germline CDR1 KGHSH, CDR2 LQKENI. This CDR3 has 14 residues. Trimming at V came to 3 bases and at J to 4 bases, leaving 1 base not matched to a gene. DNA of the CDR3: TGTGCCAGCTCACCCGGGACAGGGGGCACTGAAGCTTTCTTT. Its translation is CASSPGTGGTEAFF.

The chain links TRBV24-1 to TRBJ2-1, with D possibly matching TRBD2 (8 bases). The length of the CDR3 is 16 residues. Germline values: CDR1 KGHDR, CDR2 SFDVKD. Trimming removed 10 bases at V and 5 bases at J, with 23 bases between. The chain's CDR3 is CATRAGGQGVHNEQFF. CDR3 DNA sequence: TGTGCCACGCGGGCGGGGGGCCAGGGGGTCCACAATGAGCAGTTCTTC.

The chain combines TRBV5-1 with TRBJ1-4; 7 positions match TRBD1. CDR1 and CDR2 (germline): SGHRS, YFSETQ. CDR3 length: 15 residues. The V gene end was trimmed by 2 bases and the J gene end by 3 bases; junction bases not matched to a gene: 4. CDR3 nucleotides: TGCGCCAGCAGCTTTACAGGGGCGTCTAATGAAAAACTGTTTTTT. It translates to CASSFTGASNEKLFF.

The chain carries TRBV7-2 and TRBJ1-1; a possible D gene is TRBD1 (5 bases). The CDR3 contains 13 residues. Germline V gene data show CDR1 as SGHTA and CDR2 as FQGNSA. Deletions cut 1 base from V and 7 bases from J, with 10 bases between. Here the CDR3 reads CASSLVYQGEAFF. CDR3 bases: TGTGCCAGCAGCTTAGTCTACCAGGGTGAAGCTTTCTTT.

V gene TRBV6-5 combines with J gene TRBJ1-5, with D possibly being TRBD1 (6 bases). V gave up 11 bases and J gave up 5 bases, with 13 bases separating them. The CDR3 runs to 12 residues. Germline CDR1 and CDR2: MNHEY and SVGAGI. The CDR3 is CASTGRDQPQHF. In DNA form, the CDR3 reads TGTGCCTCCACAGGGAGGGATCAGCCCCAGCATTTT.

The J gene is TRBJ1-1, the V gene TRBV13; D remains ambiguous. Germline CDR1 and CDR2: PRHDT and FYEKMQ (reference sequence). CDR3 length: 14 amino acids. The ends were cut back, 3 bases at V and 0 bases at J, with 8 bases in the middle. CDR3 sequence (DNA): TGTGCCAGCAGCTTTGGAAGGGTGAACACTGAAGCTTTCTTT. It encodes CASSFGRVNTEAFF.

The rearrangement uses TRBV7-9 and TRBJ2-1; unclear D gene. CDR3 length equals 15 residues. Germline CDR1 is SEHNR and CDR2 is FQNEAQ (reference sequence). The germline V and J ends were trimmed by 5 bases and 0 bases, with 11 bases remaining between them. The CDR3 spells CASSHIQSSYNEQFF. In nucleotides, the CDR3 is TGTGCCAGCAGCCACATCCAGAGCTCCTACAATGAGCAGTTCTTC. The whole variable domain, filled in from reference TRBV7-9 and TRBJ2-1, reads DTGVSQNPRHKITKRGQNVTFRCDPISEHNRLYWYRQTLGQGPEFLTYFQNEAQLEKSRLLSDRFSAERPKGSFSTLEIQRTEQGDSAMYLCASSHIQSSYNEQFFGPGTRLTVL.

This clone was detected only a few times. The V and J genes are TRBV5-8 and TRBJ2-1, with TRBD1 identical over 9 bases. This CDR3 contains 17 residues. The V gene end was trimmed by 1 base and the J gene end by 6 bases; junction bases not matched to a gene: 11. Looked up from germline, CDR1 is SGHTS and CDR2 is YDEGEE. The CDR3 is CASSLFGRQGGINEQFF. The DNA of the CDR3 is TGTGCCAGCAGCTTGTTCGGGCGACAGGGGGGAATCAATGAGCAGTTCTTC.

The chain couples TRBV9 to TRBJ2-3; D perhaps matches TRBD2 (7 bases). Germline CDR1 SGDLS, CDR2 YYNGEE. The CDR3 totals 16 residues. V lost 4 bases, J lost 3 bases, and 18 bases lay in between. CDR3 DNA sequence: TGTGCCAGCAGCCTGGGGGGGGGCGCAGGTACAGATACGCAGTATTTT. This sequence encodes CASSLGGGAGTDTQYF.

This clone occurred many times. The V and J genes are TRBV4-1 and TRBJ2-7; 7 nucleotides match TRBD1. CDR1 MGHRA and CDR2 YSYEKL come from the germline V gene. Trimming removed 3 bases from V and 5 bases from J; junction bases left unmatched: 10. This CDR3 has 15 amino acids. For the CDR3, the DNA is TGCGCCAGCAGCCACGGACAGGACCCTTGGGACGAGCAGTACTTC. As protein: CASSHGQDPWDEQYF.

This clone was counted a single time. DNA of the CDR3: TGTGCCAGCAGCCCAGAAGGGGGGAGCTCCTACGAGCAGTACTTC. Translating gives CASSPEGGSSYEQYF. The chain recombines TRBV11-2 with TRBJ2-7; D is tentatively TRBD1 or TRBD2 (6 bases each). This CDR3 has 15 residues. The V end was cut by 5 bases, the J end by 0 bases, with 14 bases between. CDR1 and CDR2 from the germline V gene are SGHAT and FQNNGV.

The CDR3 is CASRHPSNTEAFF. The CDR3 region has the DNA TGTGCCAGCAGACATCCCTCAAACACTGAAGCTTTCTTT. The chain links TRBV5-4 to TRBJ1-1; D remains unclear. The CDR3 extends over 13 amino acids. Germline V gives CDR1 SGHNT, CDR2 YYREEE (reference sequence). Trimming shortened V by 5 bases and J by 2 bases, and 10 bases separated the two germline ends.

The chain joins TRBV5-6 to TRBJ2-2, with a possible D match to TRBD2 (6 bases). Looked up from germline, CDR1 is SGHDT and CDR2 is YYEEEE. This CDR3 is built from 13 residues. The V end was cut by 4 bases, the J end by 7 bases, with 11 bases between. The CDR3 protein is CASSPRRGGELFF. The CDR3 DNA is TGTGCCAGCAGCCCTAGGCGGGGCGGGGAGCTGTTTTTT. Complete variable domain (other parts from reference TRBV5-6 and TRBJ2-2): DAGVTQSPTHLIKTRGQQVTLRCSPKSGHDTVSWYQQALGQGPQFIFQYYEEEERQRGNFPDRFSGHQFPNYSSELNVNALLLGDSALYLCASSPRRGGELFFGEGSRLTVL.

The genes are TRBV4-1 and TRBJ1-2; D remains unclear. This CDR3 region has 14 residues. The ends were cut back, 1 base at V and 2 bases at J, with 8 bases in the middle. Germline-derived CDR1 and CDR2 are MGHRA and YSYEKL. As DNA, the CDR3 is TGCGCCAGCAGCCAAGGACCAAGAAACTATGGCTACACCTTC. It encodes CASSQGPRNYGYTF.

This chain uses TRBV5-1 with TRBJ1-1; TRBD1 might be the D (5 bases). Trimming pared 0 bases from V and 5 bases from J, leaving 14 bases between. The CDR3 has 15 amino acids. Germline-derived CDR1 and CDR2 are SGHRS and YFSETQ. For the CDR3, the DNA is TGCGCCAGCAGCTTGGGACCGACAGTGAGAACTGAAGCTTTCTTT. Residues: CASSLGPTVRTEAFF.

The rearrangement uses TRBV4-1 and TRBJ1-4, with 7 bases lining up with TRBD1. CDR1 is MGHRA and CDR2 is YSYEKL in the germline V gene. V was clipped by 3 bases and J by 2 bases; unmatched bases: 3. CDR3 size: 15 residues. The CDR3 spells CASSHAGGTNEKLFF. CDR3 coding DNA: TGCGCCAGCAGCCATGCAGGGGGGACTAATGAAAAACTGTTTTTT.

This clone was picked up a small number of times. The rearrangement joins TRBV7-9 to TRBJ1-1; D not certain. Trimming stripped 3 bases from V and 6 bases from J, with 8 bases between. The CDR3 runs 12 residues. CDR1 SEHNR and CDR2 FQNEAQ come from the germline V gene (reference sequence). CDR3: CASSLRVPEAFF. CDR3 sequence (DNA): TGTGCCAGCAGCTTGAGGGTCCCTGAAGCTTTCTTT.